This T cell receptor beta chain is from a study of blood T cell repertoires in COVID-19. V trimming: 6 bases; J trimming: 2 bases; junction bases outside the gene matches: 5. Looked up from germline, CDR1 is SNHLY and CDR2 is FYNNEI. The CDR3 totals 15 residues. Two consecutive negative NP/OP PCR tests, clearance, or resolved symptoms defined Cohort 3 recovery. Assay: immunoSEQ multiplex PCR; the TCRdb copy retains only in-frame clones and omits some. The sample carries 290,000 or so clones, around nine tenths recorded once. The chain employs TRBV2 and TRBJ1-2; TRBD1 matches 11 bases. The sequence was collected from a woman under 30 who had recovered from COVID-19. Sequencing was done on a sample of PBMCs or T cells enriched from blood (not recorded which). In nucleotides, the CDR3 is TGTGCCAGCAGAGCCGGGACAGGGGGGAACTATGGCTACACCTTC. It is translated as CASRAGTGGNYGYTF.